This T cell receptor (beta chain) was captured by sequencing in a study of radiation and T cells in renal cell carcinoma (dated by TCRdb to about 2020). In the study overall: TCR beta sequencing covered some 55 samples in total, comprising roughly 25 tumors and about 27 peripheral blood samples. The last blood draw happened 4 weeks after radiation, timed to coincide with nephrectomy. Across all 55 or so samples, under 4,500,000 unique CDR3 nucleotide sequences, encoding roughly 3 million unique CDR3 amino acid sequences, were identified. Study-wide conclusions, independent of this receptor: Because pretreatment tumor biopsies were not available, the study could not determine whether clonotypes were already present within the tumor at baseline. An increase in top tumor clonotypes in blood was observed from baseline to 2 weeks post-radiation, followed by contraction by 4 weeks, which was taken to suggest transient expansion of tumor-resident clones. Tracking of blood repertoire dynamics stopped at around 4 weeks after treatment, with no follow-up past that point. Because the trial had a single-armed design, the trial could not examine how radiation dose or scheduling affected the TCR repertoire.

TCR beta libraries were generated from genomic DNA with the immunoSEQ kit, following the manufacturer's recommendations. To prepare the libraries, a first multiplex PCR with proprietary primers was run, followed by a second PCR that added unique barcodes, and a bead cleanup was done after each round. A positive control reaction and a negative control reaction, both provided in the kit, were run with every batch of samples. The final libraries were assessed on an Agilent 4200 TapeStation D1000 ScreenTape, pooled by volume, and quantified by qPCR. Sequencing was performed on an Illumina NextSeq500 using a MidOutput 150-cycle cartridge, with 156 Read1 cycles, 15 Index1 cycles, and the kit custom primers. The pooled library was loaded at 0.75 to 1 pM with a roughly 20% PhiX control spike-in. In the authors' own workflow: The vendor-processed data were analyzed in R, and a clonotype was defined as all T cells that share the same CDR3 nucleotide sequence. For clone abundance analyses, frequencies were normalized to the 10,000 most abundant clones in each sample. Public T cell clones, which averaged fewer than five per sample, were excluded before analysis. A difference in abundance of at least 32-fold between compartments was used to define tumor-enriched and baseline blood-enriched clonotypes. A beta-binomial differential abundance model was used to identify clonotypes that were expanded or contracted between blood time points. Tumor-blood repertoire similarity was measured with the Baroni-Urbani and Buser coefficient, and group comparisons used two-tailed Wilcoxon tests in R. What TCRdb holds here is the immuneACCESS table cut down to in-frame rearrangements. Part of the clones is not present; checked against another copy, under half of the missing clones reflect an unresolved V gene, and the others are unexplained. Clone size and the V and J calls come from that table; the DNA yielded D and trimming. For this sample there are 25,000 to 40,000 clones; about 84% appear just once. Of the sample, roughly a third is held by the ten largest clones.

CDR1 and CDR2, per the germline V gene (reference sequence), are SEHNR and FQNEAQ. From the cysteine up to the phenylalanine, the CDR3 has a length of 17 residues. The sequence is cut down to CDR3 DNA, 51 bases in frame from base 1. Compared with germline, V lacks 4 bases and J lacks 3 bases; bases without a gene match: 7. This sample's time point label indicates: blood 4 weeks post-SBRT, at nephrectomy. The intended sense of this specimen's treatment or condition label: 15 Gy SBRT to primary tumor, nephrectomy 4 weeks later. The samples were obtained from a clinical trial, where primary renal cell carcinomas were treated with 15 Gy stereotactic body radiation therapy and then removed by nephrectomy 4 weeks afterward. Serial peripheral blood from radiation-treated patients was sampled at baseline, 2 weeks and 4 weeks after SBRT to track tumor-enriched clonotypes. Renal cell carcinoma with clear cell pathology was present in all patients. The QIAamp DNA Blood Mini Kit (Qiagen) was used to prepare genomic DNA for TCR sequencing. Samples were included in the analyses only if all quality control checks were passed.

Note on this clone: Its cognate antigen has yet to be identified. It has no much larger one-base neighbor in the sample; base qualities were not kept.

The rearranged chain carries TRBV7-9 and TRBJ2-3; 13 bases in the middle match TRBD2. This TCR came from a man in his 60s with renal cell carcinoma. The material was blood, obtained from a patient whose treatment included radiotherapy and nephrectomy. The nucleotide sequence is TGTGCCAGCAGCTCAAGACTAGCGGGAGGTGGTACAGATACGCAGTATTTT. Translated, this gives CASSSRLAGGGTDTQYF.